This T cell receptor (beta chain) is from a study of T-cell memory formation after mild COVID-19. Regarding the study as a whole: Pre-infection memory carried some responding clones, suggesting that cross-reactive memory joined.

In this sample, this clonotype turned up a few times. Its antigen remains unknown. MiXCR, run by TCRdb on the 5' RACE reads, gives a single entry per CDR3 protein. The table includes some 200,000 distinct CDR3 sequences, 9.5% detected once. The V and J ends lost 6 bases and 5 bases, in that order; junction bases with no gene match: 13. Germline V gene sequence: CDR1 MNHEY, CDR2 SVGEGT. The CDR3 runs 18 residues. The sample taken for sequencing was PBMCs or a T cell subset sorted from them (not recorded which). The source of this sequence is a man aged 18 to 29 who had mild COVID-19 (a few samples of this study predate the infection). Cell type and time point are not known. The chain combines TRBV6-2 or TRBV6-3 with TRBJ2-1; TRBD2 aligns across 13 bases. The CDR3 coding sequence is TGTGCCAGCAGCGCCGGACTAGCGGGGGATTATCGGGACAATGAGCAGTTCTTC. Translating it yields CASSAGLAGDYRDNEQFF.